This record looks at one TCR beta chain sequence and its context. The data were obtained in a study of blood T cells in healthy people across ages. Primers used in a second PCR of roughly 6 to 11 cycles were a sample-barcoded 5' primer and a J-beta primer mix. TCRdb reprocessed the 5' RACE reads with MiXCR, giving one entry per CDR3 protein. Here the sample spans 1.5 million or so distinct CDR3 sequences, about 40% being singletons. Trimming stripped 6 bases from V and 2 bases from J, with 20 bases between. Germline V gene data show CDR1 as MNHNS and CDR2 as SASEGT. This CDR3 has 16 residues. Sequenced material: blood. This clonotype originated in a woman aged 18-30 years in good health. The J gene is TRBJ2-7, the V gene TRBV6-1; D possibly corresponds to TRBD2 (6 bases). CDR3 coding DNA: TGTGCCAGCAGAATCTCCTGGGGTAGCGGAACCTACGAGCAGTACTTC. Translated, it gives CASRISWGSGTYEQYF.